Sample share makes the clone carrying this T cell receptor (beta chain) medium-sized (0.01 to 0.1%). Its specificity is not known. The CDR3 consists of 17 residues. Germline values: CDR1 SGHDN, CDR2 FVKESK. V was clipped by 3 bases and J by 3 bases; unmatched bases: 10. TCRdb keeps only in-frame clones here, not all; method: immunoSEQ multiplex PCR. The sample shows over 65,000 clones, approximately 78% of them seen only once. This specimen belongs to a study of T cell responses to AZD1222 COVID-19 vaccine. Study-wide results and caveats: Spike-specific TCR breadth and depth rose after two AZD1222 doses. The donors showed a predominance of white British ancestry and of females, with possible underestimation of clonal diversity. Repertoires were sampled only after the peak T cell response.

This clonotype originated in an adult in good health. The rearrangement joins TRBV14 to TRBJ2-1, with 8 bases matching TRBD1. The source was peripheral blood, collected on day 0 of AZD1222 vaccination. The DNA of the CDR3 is TGTGCCAGCAGCCAGGAGAACAGGGGGAGCCTCTACAATGAGCAGTTCTTC. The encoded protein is CASSQENRGSLYNEQFF. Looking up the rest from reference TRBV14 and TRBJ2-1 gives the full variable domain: EAGVTQFPSHSVIEKGQTVTLRCDPISGHDNLYWYRRVMGKEIKFLLHFVKESKQDESGMPNNRFLAERTGGTYSTLKVQPAELEDSGVYFCASSQENRGSLYNEQFFGPGTRLTVL.